Listed here are 10 T cell receptor beta chains from one sample, sequenced in a study of T cells in localized non-small cell lung cancer. Sequencing was performed with immunoSEQ multiplex PCR; in TCRdb, only in-frame clones are kept and a portion is missing. The sample gives just under 35,000 clones, around 93% of which show up once; roughly 12% is in the top ten. The source was peripheral blood mononuclear cells, collected before any cancer treatment. Every receptor here comes from a female donor of 60 years or more with stage II lung adenocarcinoma.

The gene calls are TRBV10-3 and TRBJ2-2; D call uncertain. The germline V and J ends were trimmed by 3 bases and 0 bases, with 8 bases remaining between them. CDR3 length: 15 residues. CDR1 is ENHRY, CDR2 SYGVKD, per germline. This CDR3 reads CAISEAPANTGELFF. The CDR3 nucleotides read TGTGCCATCAGTGAAGCGCCCGCGAACACCGGGGAGCTGTTTTTT.

V and J are TRBV7-6 and TRBJ1-1; D is perhaps TRBD1 (5 bases). The length of the CDR3 is 14 residues. CDR1 and CDR2 from the germline V gene are SGHVS and FNYEAQ. V lost 5 bases, J lost 1 base, and 11 bases lay in between. In DNA, the CDR3 is TGTGCCAGCAGCCGACCGGGGGGGAACACTGAAGCTTTCTTT. Translated, it gives CASSRPGGNTEAFF.

The rearrangement joins TRBV7-2 to TRBJ2-5; tentatively, D is TRBD1 (6 bases). This CDR3 has 16 amino acids. The V gene's germline CDR1 is SGHTA and CDR2 FQGNSA. V was clipped by 1 base and J by 3 bases, with 15 bases between them. For the CDR3, the DNA is TGTGCCAGCAGCTTAGGAGGAGGTGCAGGGGAAGAGACCCAGTACTTC. It yields the protein CASSLGGGAGEETQYF.

V usage is TRBV6-1 and J usage is TRBJ2-5; D ambiguous. Germline V gene sequence: CDR1 MNHNS, CDR2 SASEGT. Trimming removed 2 bases at V and 2 bases at J, with 6 bases between. This CDR3 is built from 13 residues. Written as DNA, the CDR3 is TGTGCCAGCAGTGAACTGGGGCAAGAGACCCAGTACTTC. As protein: CASSELGQETQYF.

The rearrangement uses TRBV19 and TRBJ1-2; perhaps TRBD1 as D (5 bases). Germline V CDR1 and CDR2: LNHDA, SQIVND (reference sequence). The CDR3 extends over 13 amino acids. V was cut by 4 bases and J by 6 bases, with 12 bases left in between. The CDR3 DNA sequence: TGTGCCAGTAGTACTCTGCGGGGGGATGGCTACACCTTC. As protein: CASSTLRGDGYTF.

This chain connects TRBV9 to TRBJ1-5, with D maybe TRBD1 (5 bases). The CDR3 length is 15 residues. Germline CDR1 reads SGDLS; CDR2 reads YYNGEE. V was pared by 3 bases and J by 5 bases, with 15 bases between. The CDR3: CASSAYGGYDQPQHF. The CDR3 DNA reads as TGTGCCAGCAGCGCTTACGGGGGGTATGATCAGCCCCAGCATTTT.

This rearrangement joins TRBV7-6 to TRBJ2-7, with 10 bases lining up with TRBD1. Trimming removed 5 bases from V and 5 bases from J; junction bases left unmatched: 9. This CDR3 has 15 amino acids. Germline V lookup: CDR1 SGHVS, CDR2 FNYEAQ. CDR3 in amino acids: CASSVSPGTGDEQYF. CDR3 DNA: TGTGCCAGCAGCGTTAGTCCCGGGACAGGGGACGAGCAGTACTTC.

The V gene is TRBV5-6, the J gene TRBJ2-1; 16 positions match TRBD2. Per the germline V gene, CDR1 is SGHDT and CDR2 is YYEEEE. The ends lost 6 bases at V and 2 bases at J; junction bases unmatched: 5. The length of the CDR3 is 17 residues. The DNA of the CDR3 is TGTGCCAGCAAAGCGGGACTAGCGGGGGGGCCCTACAATGAGCAGTTCTTC. It is translated as CASKAGLAGGPYNEQFF.

This rearrangement joins TRBV29-1 to TRBJ1-6; 9 bases are shared with TRBD1. CDR1 and CDR2 from the germline V gene are SQVTM and ANQGSEA. The CDR3 runs to 14 residues. Unmatched junction bases numbered 7, after V lost 6 bases and J lost 7 bases. The CDR3 protein is CSVGQGIKNSPLHF. CDR3 nucleotide sequence: TGCAGCGTGGGACAGGGCATTAAGAATTCACCCCTCCACTTT.

The chain couples TRBV9 to TRBJ1-3; D gene ambiguous. Trimming cost V 3 bases and J 3 bases, with 13 bases left between them. Germline CDR1 is SGDLS and CDR2 is YYNGEE. This CDR3 is 15 amino acids long. CDR3: CASSDPQRDGNTIYF. Written as DNA, the CDR3 is TGTGCCAGCAGCGACCCACAAAGGGATGGAAACACCATATATTTT.